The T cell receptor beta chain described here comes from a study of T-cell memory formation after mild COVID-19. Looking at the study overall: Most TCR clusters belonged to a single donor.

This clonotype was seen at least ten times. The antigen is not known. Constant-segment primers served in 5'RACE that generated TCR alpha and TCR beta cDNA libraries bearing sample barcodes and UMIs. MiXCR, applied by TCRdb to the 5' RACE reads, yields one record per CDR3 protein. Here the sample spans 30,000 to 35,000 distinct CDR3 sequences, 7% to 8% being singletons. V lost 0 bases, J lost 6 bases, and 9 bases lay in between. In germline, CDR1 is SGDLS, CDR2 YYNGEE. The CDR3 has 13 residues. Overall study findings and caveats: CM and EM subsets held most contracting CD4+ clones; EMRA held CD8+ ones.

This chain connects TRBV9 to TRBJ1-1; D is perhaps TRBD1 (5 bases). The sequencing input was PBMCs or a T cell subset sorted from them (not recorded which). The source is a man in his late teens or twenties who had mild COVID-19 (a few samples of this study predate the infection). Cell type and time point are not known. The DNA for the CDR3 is TGTGCCAGCAGCGTAGCATCAGGGCCTGAAGCTTTCTTT. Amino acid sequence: CASSVASGPEAFF.